One and the same sample provided the 2 T cell receptor beta chains below, sequenced in a study of shared clonotypes between healthy human individuals. Produced via immunoSEQ multiplex PCR; TCRdb's table is partial and in-frame only. Counted here are approximately 600,000 clones, about 95% occurring once; the ten biggest clones make up over 0.09%. Naive CD8 isolation took CD45RO-negative cells positively selected for CCR7 and excluded terminally differentiated effector memory CD45RA+ cells. The source material was naive CD8+ T cells sorted from blood. The source of these receptors is a young woman in good health.

The chain uses TRBV9 and TRBJ2-1; TRBD2 matches 8 bases. This CDR3 contains 15 residues. Germline V CDR1 and CDR2: SGDLS, YYNGEE. The V gene end was trimmed by 5 bases and the J gene end by 6 bases; junction bases not matched to a gene: 10. Here the CDR3 reads CASRIGLAGSNEQFF. The CDR3 DNA is TGTGCCAGCAGAATAGGGCTAGCGGGCTCCAATGAGCAGTTCTTC.

This chain uses TRBV11-3 with TRBJ2-7; 12 bases fit TRBD2. Trimming at V came to 5 bases and at J to 2 bases, leaving 7 bases not matched to a gene. Germline V gene lookup returns CDR1 SGHNT and CDR2 YENEEA. CDR3 length: 16 residues. The CDR3 protein is CASSPGLAGHPYEQYF. CDR3 in DNA: TGTGCCAGCAGCCCTGGACTAGCGGGGCACCCCTACGAGCAGTACTTC. Full variable domain (missing parts from reference TRBV11-3 and TRBJ2-7): EAGVVQSPRYKIIEKKQPVAFWCNPISGHNTLYWYLQNLGQGPELLIRYENEEAVDDSQLPKDRFSAERLKGVDSTLKIQPAELGDSAVYLCASSPGLAGHPYEQYFGPGTRLTVT.